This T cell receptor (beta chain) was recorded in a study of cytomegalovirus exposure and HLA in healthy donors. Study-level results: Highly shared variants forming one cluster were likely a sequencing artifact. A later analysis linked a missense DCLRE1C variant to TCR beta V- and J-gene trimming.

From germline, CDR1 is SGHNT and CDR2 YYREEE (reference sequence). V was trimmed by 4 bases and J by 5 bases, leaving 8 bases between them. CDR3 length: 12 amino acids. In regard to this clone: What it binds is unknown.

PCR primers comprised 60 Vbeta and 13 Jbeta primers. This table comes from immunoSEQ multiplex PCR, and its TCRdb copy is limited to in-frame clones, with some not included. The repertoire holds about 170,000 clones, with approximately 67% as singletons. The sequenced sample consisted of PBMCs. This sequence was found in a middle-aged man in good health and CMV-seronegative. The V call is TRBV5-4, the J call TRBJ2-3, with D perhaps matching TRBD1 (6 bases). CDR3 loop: CASSQGGDTQYF. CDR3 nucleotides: TGTGCCAGCAGCCAAGGGGGAGATACGCAGTATTTT.